The 15 T cell receptor beta chains reported below all come from one sample, sequenced in a study of PD-L1 blockade in urothelial cancer. Assay: immunoSEQ multiplex PCR; the TCRdb copy retains only in-frame clones and omits some. The sample records about 23,000 clones, 91% being singletons. Specified time point: peripheral blood 6 weeks after treatment start. Sequenced material: PBMCs, taken around atezolizumab (anti-PD-L1) treatment. The receptor source for this set is a woman aged 55-75 years with urothelial cancer.

This clone was seen just once. The chain couples TRBV7-9 to TRBJ2-1; 9 nucleotides line up with TRBD1. Germline V gives CDR1 SEHNR, CDR2 FQNEAQ (reference sequence). With V trimmed by 0 bases and J by 7 bases, 7 bases remained unmatched. There are 16 residues in the CDR3. CDR3 in DNA: TGTGCCAGCAGCTTAGCGGGGACAGGGATCGGGAATGAGCAGTTCTTC. Amino acids: CASSLAGTGIGNEQFF.

The chain has TRBV4-3 and TRBJ1-2, with D hard to call. The CDR3 runs to 14 residues. V lost 0 bases and J 8 bases, leaving 13 bases between the germline ends. The germline V gene has CDR1 LGHNA and CDR2 YSLEER. CDR3 nucleotides: TGCGCCAGCAGCCAAGATATCAGGCTCGAGGGCTACACCTTC. It encodes CASSQDIRLEGYTF.

The V gene is TRBV7-2, the J gene TRBJ2-3; 7 bases align to TRBD2. V lost 5 bases to trimming and J lost 2 bases; unmatched junction nucleotides: 10. The CDR3 contains 16 residues. In germline, CDR1 is SGHTA, CDR2 FQGNSA. CDR3 in DNA: TGTGCCAGCAGCCCTAGCTGGGGGAGGGCCACAGATACGCAGTATTTT. Its translation: CASSPSWGRATDTQYF.

This chain joins TRBV16 and TRBJ1-5; D may be TRBD1 (5 bases). Trimming took 2 bases from V and 7 from J, leaving 12 bases between them. Germline-derived CDR1 and CDR2 are KGHSY and FQNENV. CDR3 length equals 14 residues. In DNA form, the CDR3 reads TGTGCCAGCAGCCAAGTTAGGGGAGGGCAGCCCCAGCATTTT. Residues: CASSQVRGGQPQHF.

In this sample, this clone turned up a few times. The V call is TRBV11-2, the J call TRBJ2-7; TRBD1 might be the D (5 bases). V dropped 5 bases and J dropped 2 bases, with 10 bases sitting between them. Germline V gives CDR1 SGHAT, CDR2 FQNNGV. This CDR3 has 13 residues. The chain's CDR3 is CASSLGLTYEQYF. Written as DNA, the CDR3 is TGTGCCAGCAGCCTGGGGCTTACCTACGAGCAGTACTTC.

The chain combines TRBV6-5 with TRBJ2-7; 9 nucleotides agree with TRBD2. Losses at the gene ends were 0 bases for V and 6 bases for J; bases not matched to a gene: 3. Germline-derived CDR1 and CDR2 are MNHEY and SVGAGI. The CDR3 totals 14 residues. This CDR3 reads CASSYSPSGIEQYF. CDR3 in DNA: TGTGCCAGCAGTTACTCCCCTAGCGGGATCGAGCAGTACTTC.

This clone has just one count. The genes are TRBV21-1 and TRBJ2-7; the table's D call TRBD2 went unverified against the DNA. TRBV21-1 is tagged as a pseudogene. The length of the CDR3 is 12 residues. The CDR3 nucleotides are TGTGCCAGCAGCCTTCAGGCGGGGGAGCAGTACTTC. Protein sequence: CASSLQAGEQYF.

V and J are TRBV7-6 and TRBJ1-2, with 7 bases aligning to TRBD1. CDR3 length equals 14 residues. Germline V CDR1 and CDR2: SGHVS, FNYEAQ. V lost 5 bases, J lost 8 bases, and 11 bases stayed unmatched. The CDR3 nucleotides read TGTGCCAGCAGCGAGGGACAGAACTTTGGAGGCTACACCTTC. Translation gives CASSEGQNFGGYTF. Based on the CDR3 plus reference TRBV7-6 and TRBJ1-2, the full variable domain is GAGVSQSPRYKVTKRGQDVALRCDPISGHVSLYWYRQALGQGPEFLTYFNYEAQQDKSGLPNDRFSAERPEGSISTLTIQRTEQRDSAMYRCASSEGQNFGGYTFGSGTRLTVV.

The chain is built from TRBV9 and TRBJ2-1; possibly TRBD1 for D (5 bases). V was cut by 4 bases and J by 11 bases, with 19 bases left in between. CDR1 is SGDLS, CDR2 YYNGEE, per germline. The CDR3 covers 14 residues. CDR3 protein: CASSPQTGHPQQFF. CDR3 coding DNA: TGTGCCAGCAGCCCGCAAACAGGCCACCCTCAGCAGTTCTTC.

The chain recombines TRBV6-5 with TRBJ1-3; D remains ambiguous. The CDR3 totals 14 residues. Trimming left V 5 bases short and J 4 bases short, with 12 bases between. From germline, CDR1 is MNHEY and CDR2 SVGAGI. The CDR3 sequence: CASSPGFSGNTIYF. In nucleotides, the CDR3 is TGTGCCAGCAGTCCAGGTTTTTCCGGAAACACCATATATTTT.

The rearrangement uses TRBV10-3 and TRBJ2-2, with D possibly TRBD2 on 7 matching bases. Germline V lookup: CDR1 ENHRY, CDR2 SYGVKD. V lost 2 bases, J lost 4 bases, and 17 bases lay in between. The CDR3 is made up of 17 amino acids. CDR3 amino acids: CAISEGLGTRSTGELFF. CDR3 DNA: TGTGCCATCAGTGAGGGACTAGGGACAAGGTCCACCGGGGAGCTGTTTTTT.

The V call is TRBV7-9, the J call TRBJ2-6; D gene unclear. V lost 6 bases, J lost 0 bases, and 9 bases lay in between. The germline gives CDR1 SEHNR, CDR2 FQNEAQ (reference sequence). This CDR3 has 15 residues. The CDR3 loop reads CASSSRVSGANVLTF. CDR3 DNA sequence: TGTGCCAGCAGTTCAAGAGTCTCTGGGGCCAACGTCCTGACTTTC.

The rearrangement uses TRBV11-2 and TRBJ2-7; 7 nucleotides align to TRBD2. The junction had 3 bases not matched to a gene; V was cut back by 1 base and J by 3 bases. Germline CDR1 SGHAT, CDR2 FQNNGV. CDR3 length: 14 amino acids. The CDR3 DNA reads as TGTGCCAGCAGCTTAGGTCGCGGGAGCTACGAGCAGTACTTC. This translates into CASSLGRGSYEQYF.

The chain couples TRBV19 to TRBJ2-7; a possible D gene is TRBD1 (6 bases). This CDR3 has 16 residues. The germline V gene has CDR1 LNHDA and CDR2 SQIVND (reference sequence). The V gene lost 4 bases and the J gene lost 0 bases, with 16 bases spanning the gap. CDR3 sequence (DNA): TGTGCCAGTAGTACTTCGGGACAAGGAAACTCCTACGAGCAGTACTTC. Its translation: CASSTSGQGNSYEQYF.

This sequence joins TRBV4-1 and TRBJ2-7, with TRBD2 identical over 12 bases. This CDR3 contains 20 residues. J gave up 5 bases and V 2 bases, and 19 bases lay outside the gene matches. Looked up from germline, CDR1 is MGHRA and CDR2 is YSYEKL. CDR3 sequence reads: CASSQTPPSLLAGGANEQYF. The CDR3 bases are TGCGCCAGCAGCCAAACCCCCCCATCTCTACTAGCGGGAGGAGCCAACGAGCAGTACTTC.